This passage covers 20 T cell receptor beta chains from one sample sequenced in a study of shared clonotypes between healthy human individuals. Profiling relied on immunoSEQ multiplex PCR, and the TCRdb table lists in-frame clones only, not all of them. This table has roughly 500,000 clones, about 85% appearing once. The sequenced material came from PBMCs. The origin of the receptors is a woman between 40 and 55 years old in good health. Some clones in this sample may be carry-over from other donors' samples.

The J gene is TRBJ1-1, the V gene TRBV5-1; 7 bases line up with TRBD1. V dropped 4 bases and J dropped 5; count of bases not matched to a gene: 11. The CDR3 length is 15 residues. Germline lookup yields CDR1 SGHRS and CDR2 YFSETQ. Written as DNA, the CDR3 is TGCGCCAGCAGCGATTATGGGACAGCATTAACTGAAGCTTTCTTT. It encodes CASSDYGTALTEAFF. The variable domain in full, with the rest retrieved from reference TRBV5-1 and TRBJ1-1, is KAGVTQTPRYLIKTRGQQVTLSCSPISGHRSVSWYQQTPGQGLQFLFEYFSETQRNKGNFPGRFSGRQFSNSRSEMNVSTLELGDSALYLCASSDYGTALTEAFFGQGTRLTVV.

This clone was seen once. J is TRBJ2-2 and V is TRBV5-1, with TRBD2 identical over 11 bases. Germline-derived CDR1 and CDR2 are SGHRS and YFSETQ. The CDR3 covers 16 residues. The V segment lost 4 bases and the J segment 1 base; nucleotides outside the gene matches: 3. The CDR3 region is CASSTLAGGNTGELFF. CDR3 DNA sequence: TGCGCCAGCAGCACCCTAGCGGGAGGGAACACCGGGGAGCTGTTTTTT.

This sequence joins TRBV7-8 and TRBJ2-2; TRBD1 might be the D (6 bases). This CDR3 spans 16 amino acids. Germline V gives CDR1 SGHVS, CDR2 FQNEAQ. Trimming removed 5 bases at V and 0 bases at J, with 13 bases between. The CDR3 region is CASSIRQAANTGELFF. As DNA, the CDR3 is TGTGCCAGCAGCATTCGACAGGCAGCGAACACCGGGGAGCTGTTTTTT.

J is TRBJ2-2 and V is TRBV7-7, with D hard to call. The CDR3 totals 15 residues. Trimming stripped 1 base from V and 5 bases from J, with 11 bases between. Germline loops: CDR1 SSHAT, CDR2 FNYEAQ (reference sequence). The CDR3 DNA reads TGTGCCAGCAGCTTAGACGGGTCACTTACCGGGGAGCTGTTTTTT. Its protein product is CASSLDGSLTGELFF.

V and J are TRBV10-3 and TRBJ2-2, with D uncertain. The V end lost 1 base, the J end lost 3 bases, and 18 bases lay between the germline ends. CDR1 and CDR2 (germline): ENHRY, SYGVKD. The CDR3 is made up of 18 amino acids. The chain's CDR3 is CAISEFRVGRLDTGELFF. Written as DNA, the CDR3 is TGTGCCATCAGTGAGTTTAGGGTAGGAAGATTGGACACCGGGGAGCTGTTTTTT.

V is TRBV7-2 and J is TRBJ2-5; 9 bases are shared with TRBD1. V trimming: 1 base; J trimming: 3 bases; junction bases outside the gene matches: 0. The CDR3 totals 14 residues. The germline V gene encodes CDR1 SGHTA and CDR2 FQGNSA. The DNA for the CDR3 is TGTGCCAGCAGCTTAGGGACAGGGGAAGAGACCCAGTACTTC. Amino acid sequence: CASSLGTGEETQYF.

This CDR3 reads CASRSRGGTDTQYF. In DNA, the CDR3 is TGCGCCAGCAGATCCCGGGGAGGCACAGATACGCAGTATTTT. The V and J genes are TRBV5-1 and TRBJ2-3, with D maybe TRBD2 (5 bases). The CDR3 loop spans 14 amino acids. The V gene's germline CDR1 is SGHRS and CDR2 YFSETQ. Trimming took 5 bases from V and 1 from J, leaving 11 bases between them.

The V call is TRBV2, the J call TRBJ2-3, with 7 bases lining up with TRBD1. The CDR3 loop spans 16 amino acids. V shed 6 bases, J shed 2 bases, and the junction held 11 bases outside the gene matches. Germline CDR1 reads SNHLY; CDR2 reads FYNNEI. The CDR3: CASRRTGIIVTDTQYF. The CDR3 DNA sequence: TGTGCCAGCAGGAGGACAGGCATTATAGTCACAGATACGCAGTATTTT.

The rearrangement joins TRBV18 to TRBJ2-1; 14 bases match TRBD2. V shed 3 bases and J 8 bases; nucleotides not matched to a gene: 6. Germline V lookup: CDR1 KGHSH, CDR2 LQKENI. CDR3 length equals 16 residues. CDR3 DNA: TGTGCCAGCTCACCCCCGGGACTAGCGGGAGACTATGAGCAGTTCTTC. Protein product: CASSPPGLAGDYEQFF.

The chain joins TRBV10-3 to TRBJ1-5; 7 bases are shared with TRBD1. V trimming: 6 bases; J trimming: 6 bases; junction bases outside the gene matches: 8. The CDR3 consists of 14 residues. Germline CDR1 is ENHRY and CDR2 is SYGVKD. CDR3 coding DNA: TGTGCCATCAGCGCGGACAGGTTGGGTCAGCCCCAGCATTTT. Amino acids: CAISADRLGQPQHF.

The genes are TRBV5-4 and TRBJ1-4; D may be TRBD1 (5 bases). V shed 0 bases and J shed 6 bases, with 9 bases lying between them. The CDR3 has 14 residues. Germline CDR1 SGHNT, CDR2 YYREEE (reference sequence). The CDR3 DNA reads TGTGCCAGCAGCTTGGGACAGAACGATGAAAAACTGTTTTTT. Translating it yields CASSLGQNDEKLFF. Combining the CDR3 with reference TRBV5-4 and TRBJ1-4 gives the whole variable domain ETGVTQSPTHLIKTRGQQVTLRCSSQSGHNTVSWYQQALGQGPQFIFQYYREEENGRGNFPPRFSGLQFPNYSSELNVNALELDDSALYLCASSLGQNDEKLFFGSGTQLSVL.

The rearrangement links TRBV29-1 to TRBJ1-2; TRBD1 agrees at 7 bases. J gave up 6 bases and V 4 bases, and 8 bases lay outside the gene matches. Germline-derived CDR1 and CDR2 are SQVTM and ANQGSEA. The CDR3 sequence is 13 residues long. Here the CDR3 reads CSVAAGGRDGYTF. The DNA of the CDR3 is TGCAGCGTTGCCGCAGGGGGGCGAGATGGCTACACCTTC. The full variable domain, in which reference TRBV29-1 and TRBJ1-2 provide the parts outside the CDR3, is SAVISQKPSRDICQRGTSLTIQCQVDSQVTMMFWYRQQPGQSLTLIATANQGSEATYESGFVIDKFPISRPNLTFSTLTVSNMSPEDSSIYLCSVAAGGRDGYTFGSGTRLTVV.

This clone was observed a few times. The CDR3 spells CASSLGQGAVSYGYTF. CDR3 nucleotide sequence: TGCGCCAGCAGCTTGGGACAGGGGGCAGTCAGCTATGGCTACACCTTC. The chain links TRBV5-1 to TRBJ1-2; 10 positions agree with TRBD1. V dropped 0 bases and J dropped 4; count of bases not matched to a gene: 6. Germline V gene sequence: CDR1 SGHRS, CDR2 YFSETQ. The CDR3 loop spans 16 amino acids.

The rearrangement joins TRBV7-9 to TRBJ2-7; maybe TRBD1 (7 bases). The CDR3 spans 14 residues. The germline V gene has CDR1 SEHNR and CDR2 FQNEAQ (reference sequence). Trimming removed 5 bases from V and 3 bases from J, with 14 bases in between. The DNA of the CDR3 is TGTGCCAGCAGCGTAGGAGGGGGCAGCTACGAGCAGTACTTC. This codes for CASSVGGGSYEQYF.

The chain employs TRBV7-8 and TRBJ1-3; 8 bases are shared with TRBD1. Germline V gene sequence: CDR1 SGHVS, CDR2 FQNEAQ. V lost 4 bases and J lost 1; bases outside the gene matches: 12. This CDR3 has 18 amino acids. CDR3 amino acids: CASSSIVTGALSGNTIYF. As DNA, the CDR3 is TGTGCCAGCAGCTCGATCGTGACAGGGGCCCTGTCTGGAAACACCATATATTTT.

The V call is TRBV28, the J call TRBJ2-7; possibly TRBD1 for D (6 bases). This CDR3 is built from 11 residues. CDR1 is MDHEN and CDR2 is SYDVKM in the germline V gene. V was shortened by 8 bases and J by 5 bases, with 10 bases between the two germline ends. CDR3: CASGGADEQYF. As DNA, the CDR3 is TGTGCCAGCGGGGGCGCGGACGAGCAGTACTTC.

J is TRBJ2-5 and V is TRBV7-9; D unresolved. V was pared by 6 bases and J by 2 bases, with 13 bases between. The germline V gene encodes CDR1 SEHNR and CDR2 FQNEAQ (reference sequence). The CDR3 is made up of 14 amino acids. DNA of the CDR3: TGTGCCAGCAGTTTTGGGATGGTACAAGAGACCCAGTACTTC. This translates into CASSFGMVQETQYF.

The chain couples TRBV28 to TRBJ2-7; 9 nucleotides align to TRBD1. CDR1 and CDR2 (germline): MDHEN, SYDVKM. This CDR3 is built from 14 residues. J was trimmed by 4 bases and V by 0 bases; bases with no gene match: 1. This CDR3 is CASSLWGQGYEQYF. CDR3 in DNA: TGTGCCAGCAGTTTATGGGGACAGGGTTACGAGCAGTACTTC.

The J gene is TRBJ2-7, the V gene TRBV30; TRBD2 might be the D (6 bases). Germline V gene data show CDR1 as GTSNPN and CDR2 as SVGIG (reference sequence). CDR3 length: 13 amino acids. The V end lost 2 bases, the J end lost 7 bases, and 15 bases lay between the germline ends. The DNA for the CDR3 is TGTGCCTGGAGTACGGGGGAGGTCGGGGAGCAGTACTTC. Protein: CAWSTGEVGEQYF.

The chain combines TRBV4-2 with TRBJ2-5; TRBD2 matches 9 bases. This CDR3 spans 17 amino acids. Germline CDR1 reads LGHNA; CDR2 reads YNFKEQ. With 4 bases clipped from V and 4 bases from J, the junction kept 13 bases outside the gene matches. CDR3 region: CASSPLAGRRGGETQYF. CDR3 nucleotide sequence: TGTGCCAGCAGCCCTCTAGCGGGAAGGCGTGGGGGAGAGACCCAGTACTTC.